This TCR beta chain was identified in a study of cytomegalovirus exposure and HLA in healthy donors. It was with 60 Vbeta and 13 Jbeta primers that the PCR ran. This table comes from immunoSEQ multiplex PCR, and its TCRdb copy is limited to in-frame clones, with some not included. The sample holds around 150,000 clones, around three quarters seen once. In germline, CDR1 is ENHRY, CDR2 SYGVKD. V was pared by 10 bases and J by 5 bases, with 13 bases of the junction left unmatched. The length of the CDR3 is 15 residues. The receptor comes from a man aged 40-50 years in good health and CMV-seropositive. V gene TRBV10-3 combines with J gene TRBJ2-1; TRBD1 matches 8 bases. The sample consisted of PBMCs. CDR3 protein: CATHSRDRPDNEQFF. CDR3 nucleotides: TGTGCCACCCATAGTCGGGACAGGCCAGACAATGAGCAGTTCTTC.